Shown below are 25 T cell receptor beta chains from a single sample sequenced in a study of T cells in Graves' hyperthyroidism and ophthalmopathy (dated by TCRdb to between 2017 and 2020). To prepare the library, multiplex PCR was applied. For sequencing, an Illumina HiSeq 2000 was employed. The TCR beta CDR3 regions were amplified from RNA transcripts. The TCR CDR3 was subjected to a first round of RT-PCR using the HTBI primer set and the Qiagen OneStep RT-PCR kit. TCRdb reprocessing: public reads trimmed at Q25 with fastp, clones called with MiXCR, in-frame beta chains kept. Every CDR3 protein is listed once, alongside the most common genes and DNA of its rows. This sample is represented by some 400,000 distinct CDR3 sequences; approximately 13% of them were singletons. The ten largest account for less than 25% of the sample. The sample was blood. These receptors all stem from a man aged 25-45 years with Graves' hyperthyroidism that later progressed to Graves' ophthalmopathy.

Of note for this clonotype: Since a much larger clone is just one base distant, this may be a read error. In this CDR3 the conserved last residue, phenylalanine or tryptophan, is missing, so a read error is likely. V and J are TRBV7-6 and TRBJ1-5; no clear D. The CDR3 runs 12 residues. Germline-derived CDR1 and CDR2 are SGHVS and FNYEAQ. V was shortened by 3 bases and J by 6 bases, with 6 bases between the two germline ends. In DNA form, the CDR3 reads TGTGCCAGCAGCTTTAAGGGTCAGCCCCAGCATCTT. Amino acid sequence: CASSFKGQPQHL.

The chain is built from TRBV27 and TRBJ2-7; 10 bases align to TRBD1. Germline assignment: CDR1 MNHEY and CDR2 SMNVEV (reference sequence). After removal of 3 bases from V and 6 bases from J, the junction contained 11 bases not matched to a gene. This CDR3 has 16 amino acids. The CDR3, as DNA: TGTGCCAGCAGTTTCTGGACGACAGGGGGCGGGGGCGAGCAGTACTTC. Translated, it gives CASSFWTTGGGGEQYF.

This clonotype appeared many times. This chain links TRBV5-1 with TRBJ1-4; a weak D match, TRBD1 (5 bases). The CDR3 has 15 residues. Trimming cost V 5 bases and J 0 bases, with 11 bases left between them. Germline loops: CDR1 SGHRS, CDR2 YFSETQ. The CDR3: CASRGQGATNEKLFF. CDR3 nucleotide sequence: TGCGCCAGCAGAGGGCAGGGCGCAACTAATGAAAAACTGTTTTTT.

On this clonotype itself: A single base separates this from a much larger clone, so it may be a read error. V usage is TRBV5-5 and J usage is TRBJ2-7; the D gene could be TRBD1 or TRBD2 (5 bases each). V was pared by 0 bases and J by 5 bases, with 15 bases between. The germline gives CDR1 SGHKS, CDR2 YYEKEE (reference sequence). The CDR3 has 15 amino acids. The DNA of the CDR3 is TGTGCCAGCAGCTTGGGAGGGGCACAGTCCGACGAGCAGTACTTC. Its translation is CASSLGGAQSDEQYF.

This clonotype was observed a few times. The chain employs TRBV5-1 and TRBJ2-1; TRBD2 aligns across 15 bases. Germline loops: CDR1 SGHRS, CDR2 YFSETQ. Germline trimming cut 5 bases from V and 8 bases from J; bases unmatched to any gene: 8. CDR3 size: 16 residues. CDR3 nucleotide sequence: TGCGCCAGCAGATTCCGGACTAGCGGGGGGGCGGATGAGCAGTTCTTC. Translation gives CASRFRTSGGADEQFF.

In its sample, this clonotype was seen many times. The chain joins TRBV18 to TRBJ2-7, with TRBD1 matching 8 bases. CDR1 is KGHSH and CDR2 is LQKENI in the germline V gene. CDR3 length equals 14 residues. With V trimmed by 8 bases and J by 5 bases, 11 bases remained unmatched. CDR3: CASHLGTGGHEQYF. In nucleotides, the CDR3 is TGTGCCAGCCATTTGGGGACAGGTGGCCACGAGCAGTACTTC. The whole variable domain, filled in from reference TRBV18 and TRBJ2-7, reads NAGVMQNPRHLVRRRGQEARLRCSPMKGHSHVYWYRQLPEEGLKFMVYLQKENIIDESGMPKERFSAEFPKEGPSILRIQQVVRGDSAAYFCASHLGTGGHEQYFGPGTRLTVT.

V usage is TRBV11-3 and J usage is TRBJ1-2; D not certain. The V end was cut by 3 bases, the J end by 2 bases, with 7 bases between. Germline lookup yields CDR1 SGHNT and CDR2 YENEEA. The CDR3 runs to 13 residues. The chain's CDR3 is CASSFNGNYGYTF. Here the CDR3 DNA reads TGTGCCAGCAGCTTTAATGGGAACTATGGCTACACCTTC. Combining the CDR3 with reference TRBV11-3 and TRBJ1-2 gives the whole variable domain EAGVVQSPRYKIIEKKQPVAFWCNPISGHNTLYWYLQNLGQGPELLIRYENEEAVDDSQLPKDRFSAERLKGVDSTLKIQPAELGDSAVYLCASSFNGNYGYTFGSGTRLTVV.

A few counts support this clonotype. The chain links TRBV5-1 to TRBJ2-5; D may be TRBD1 (5 bases). With 1 base removed from V and 5 bases from J, the gap between germline ends came to 6 bases. The CDR3 runs to 12 residues. CDR1 and CDR2 (germline): SGHRS, YFSETQ. The CDR3 nucleotides are TGCGCCAGCAGCTTGAAGGGGGAGACCCAGTACTTC. Translated, it gives CASSLKGETQYF. Looking up the rest from reference TRBV5-1 and TRBJ2-5 gives the full variable domain: KAGVTQTPRYLIKTRGQQVTLSCSPISGHRSVSWYQQTPGQGLQFLFEYFSETQRNKGNFPGRFSGRQFSNSRSEMNVSTLELGDSALYLCASSLKGETQYFGPGTRLLVL.

This clonotype was observed many times. The rearrangement uses TRBV7-6 and TRBJ2-1, with D possibly being TRBD1 or TRBD2 (5 bases each). The V and J ends lost 4 bases and 3 bases respectively, with 7 bases between them. Per the germline V gene, CDR1 is SGHVS and CDR2 is FNYEAQ. The CDR3 consists of 13 residues. Here the CDR3 reads CASSWDGYNEQFF. The DNA of the CDR3 is TGTGCCAGCAGCTGGGACGGCTACAATGAGCAGTTCTTC.

In this sample, this clonotype turned up many times. DNA for the CDR3: TGTGCCAGCAGTTTTATAGCGGGGGGTACAGATACGCAGTATTTT. Its protein product is CASSFIAGGTDTQYF. The chain couples TRBV28 to TRBJ2-3; 10 nucleotides line up with TRBD2. This CDR3 is built from 15 residues. Germline V gene data show CDR1 as MDHEN and CDR2 as SYDVKM. Germline trimming cut 3 bases from V and 3 bases from J; bases unmatched to any gene: 3.

This clonotype was picked up many times. The rearrangement joins TRBV9 to TRBJ2-2; TRBD2 aligns across 8 bases. Trimming removed 4 bases from V and 5 bases from J; junction bases left unmatched: 10. CDR3 length: 16 amino acids. Germline V gene lookup returns CDR1 SGDLS and CDR2 YYNGEE. As DNA, the CDR3 is TGTGCCAGCAGCACCCGAGGTAGCGGGAAAACCGGGGAGCTGTTTTTT. It codes for CASSTRGSGKTGELFF.

In its sample, this clonotype was seen a few times. The chain employs TRBV27 and TRBJ2-7; 8 bases are a match to TRBD1. Unmatched junction bases numbered 8, after V lost 6 bases and J lost 1 base. The CDR3 has 15 amino acids. The germline V gene has CDR1 MNHEY and CDR2 SMNVEV (reference sequence). DNA for the CDR3: TGTGCCAGCAGCCAAGACAGGGGAGATTCCTACGAGCAGTACTTC. Protein sequence: CASSQDRGDSYEQYF.

At least ten counts were recorded for this clonotype. The V gene is TRBV10-3, the J gene TRBJ1-5; 8 nucleotides match TRBD1. The CDR3 loop spans 14 amino acids. J was trimmed by 5 bases and V by 10 bases; bases with no gene match: 10. Germline V gives CDR1 ENHRY, CDR2 SYGVKD. The CDR3 sequence is CASHGQGDDQPQHF. CDR3 DNA: TGTGCCAGCCACGGACAGGGCGATGATCAGCCCCAGCATTTT.

A remark on this clonotype: A junction end diverges from the germline sequence, so it may reflect a read error. The rearrangement joins TRBV24-1 to TRBJ2-2; D may be TRBD2 (6 bases). CDR3 length: 15 residues. Germline V lookup: CDR1 KGHDR, CDR2 SFDVKD. The CDR3 DNA follows: TGTGCCACCAGTGATTTCCCGGCTGAGACCGGGGGGCTGTTTTTT. This codes for CATSDFPAETGGLFF.

This clonotype was seen ten or more times. The chain's CDR3 is CASSGRRGDTEAFF. The CDR3 region has the DNA TGTGCCAGCAGTGGAAGGAGGGGGGACACTGAAGCTTTCTTT. The rearrangement joins TRBV6-1 to TRBJ1-1; D is perhaps TRBD1 (6 bases). Trimming shortened V by 4 bases and J by 3 bases, and 12 bases separated the two germline ends. CDR1 is MNHNS, CDR2 SASEGT, per germline. The CDR3 runs 14 residues.

Many counts were recorded for this clonotype. The chain carries TRBV11-2 and TRBJ1-1; D gene unclear. V was trimmed by 5 bases and J by 10 bases, leaving 14 bases between them. This CDR3 region has 12 residues. Germline CDR1 SGHAT, CDR2 FQNNGV. In DNA form, the CDR3 reads TGTGCCAGCAGCCTCGACGGCCTGGGAGCTTTCTTT. As protein: CASSLDGLGAFF. The full variable domain, in which reference TRBV11-2 and TRBJ1-1 provide the parts outside the CDR3, is EAGVAQSPRYKIIEKRQSVAFWCNPISGHATLYWYQQILGQGPKLLIQFQNNGVVDDSQLPKDRFSAERLKGVDSTLKIQPAKLEDSAVYLCASSLDGLGAFFGQGTRLTVV.

This clonotype was counted a few times. Because the CDR3 is missing its conserved closing phenylalanine or tryptophan, this is likely a read error. The rearrangement joins TRBV10-3 to TRBJ1-1; 7 bases fit TRBD1. CDR3 length: 14 residues. After removal of 10 bases from V and 2 bases from J, the junction contained 10 bases not matched to a gene. CDR1 and CDR2 from the germline V gene are ENHRY and SYGVKD. CDR3 region: CASHRDSLNTEAFS. In DNA, the CDR3 is TGTGCCAGCCACCGGGACAGCCTAAACACTGAAGCTTTCTCT.

The chain joins TRBV12-5 to TRBJ1-1; D unclear. The germline gives CDR1 LGHNT, CDR2 FRNRAP. This CDR3 has 16 amino acids. V lost 5 bases and J lost 1, with 17 bases in between. This CDR3 reads CASGPAARLRNTEAFF. In nucleotides, the CDR3 is TGTGCTAGTGGTCCAGCGGCCCGCCTTAGGAACACTGAAGCTTTCTTT.

This clonotype was seen only a few times. This rearrangement joins TRBV9 to TRBJ2-5; D is tentatively TRBD1 or TRBD2 (6 bases each). Trimming removed 4 bases from V and 2 bases from J, with 9 bases in between. Germline loops: CDR1 SGDLS, CDR2 YYNGEE. CDR3 length: 13 amino acids. CDR3 sequence reads: CASSTGAQETQYF. CDR3 sequence (DNA): TGTGCCAGCAGCACGGGGGCACAAGAGACCCAGTACTTC. The full variable domain, in which reference TRBV9 and TRBJ2-5 provide the parts outside the CDR3, is DSGVTQTPKHLITATGQRVTLRCSPRSGDLSVYWYQQSLDQGLQFLIQYYNGEERAKGNILERFSAQQFPDLHSELNLSSLELGDSALYFCASSTGAQETQYFGPGTRLLVL.

This clonotype was seen more than once but under ten times. Because the CDR3 is missing its conserved closing phenylalanine or tryptophan, this is likely a read error. This rearrangement joins TRBV6-1 to TRBJ1-1, with D unclear. V was cut by 5 bases and J by 7 bases, with 8 bases left in between. Germline V gene sequence: CDR1 MNHNS, CDR2 SASEGT. This CDR3 contains 11 residues. CDR3 bases: TGTGCCAGCAGTATCCGGGATGAAGCTTTCCTT. The encoded protein is CASSIRDEAFL.

This clonotype was observed at least ten times. The CDR3 region is CATSQVFGTRPNNEQFF. In DNA, the CDR3 is TGTGCCACCAGCCAAGTTTTCGGGACACGGCCCAACAATGAGCAGTTCTTC. V is TRBV15 and J is TRBJ2-1; a weak D match, TRBD1 (6 bases). This CDR3 is built from 17 residues. Germline V gene lookup returns CDR1 LNHNV and CDR2 YYDKDF (reference sequence). V was cut by 5 bases and J by 5 bases, with 22 bases left in between. Complete variable domain (other parts from reference TRBV15 and TRBJ2-1): DAMVIQNPRYQVTQFGKPVTLSCSQTLNHNVMYWYQQKSSQAPKLLFHYYDKDFNNEADTPDNFQSRRPNTSFCFLDIRSPGLGDTAMYLCATSQVFGTRPNNEQFFGPGTRLTVL.

This clonotype was seen only a few times. The rearrangement joins TRBV30 to TRBJ1-1; TRBD1 is a possible D gene (6 bases). Trimming removed 8 bases from V and 3 bases from J, with 19 bases in between. Germline V gene lookup returns CDR1 GTSNPN and CDR2 SVGIG (reference sequence). The CDR3 totals 14 residues. This chain's CDR3 is CALNMGGQDTEAFF. The DNA for the CDR3 is TGTGCCCTTAATATGGGGGGGCAGGACACTGAAGCTTTCTTT.

At least ten counts were recorded for this clonotype. The gene calls are TRBV10-3 and TRBJ1-2; possibly TRBD1 for D (5 bases). Trimming removed 7 bases from V and 2 bases from J, with 11 bases in between. This CDR3 has 13 amino acids. The germline V gene has CDR1 ENHRY and CDR2 SYGVKD. CDR3 coding DNA: TGTGCCATCACCGGACAAGCAAACTATGGCTACACCTTC. Encoded protein: CAITGQANYGYTF.

This clonotype showed up many times. The rearrangement uses TRBV2 and TRBJ1-1; the match to TRBD1 covers 8 bases. J lost 4 bases, V lost 4 bases, and 11 bases had no gene match. In germline, CDR1 is SNHLY, CDR2 FYNNEI. CDR3 length equals 16 residues. CDR3 DNA: TGTGCCAGCAGTGTGGGCGGACAGGGTACCGGCACTGAAGCTTTCTTT. Amino acids: CASSVGGQGTGTEAFF.

In this sample, this clonotype turned up many times. V is TRBV12-3 or TRBV12-4 and J is TRBJ2-7; 8 nucleotides match TRBD1. The CDR3 has 13 amino acids. V dropped 5 bases and J dropped 4; count of bases not matched to a gene: 4. CDR3 nucleotide sequence: TGTGCCAGCAGTAGGACAGGGCTATACGAGCAGTACTTC. It codes for CASSRTGLYEQYF.